This TCR beta chain is drawn from a study of T cell responses to AZD1222 COVID-19 vaccine. Regarding the study as a whole: Among the donors, most were white British and more were female, and clonal diversity was possibly underestimated. Distributed over spike, vaccine-associated CD4 TCRs predominated at 160-218 and 743-854. Baseline serology detected seropositivity in only six AZD1222 recipients.

The assay was immunoSEQ multiplex PCR, and TCRdb's table has in-frame clones only and misses some. The profile shows under 150,000 clones, roughly 85% of them singletons. CDR1 and CDR2 (germline): SGHTA, FQGTGA. V shed 5 bases, J shed 4 bases, and the junction held 7 bases outside the gene matches. This CDR3 is 15 amino acids long. About this clone itself: As yet, its antigen is unknown.

The chain combines TRBV7-3 with TRBJ1-1; 10 bases are shared with TRBD1. Here the sequenced sample was peripheral blood, taken on day 0 of MenACWY control vaccination. The origin of this receptor is an adult in good health. CDR3 region: CASSLTGGASTEAFF. In nucleotides, the CDR3 is TGTGCCAGCAGCCTGACAGGGGGCGCGTCCACTGAAGCTTTCTTT. Filled out from reference TRBV7-3 and TRBJ1-1, the complete variable domain reads GAGVSQTPSNKVTEKGKYVELRCDPISGHTALYWYRQSLGQGPEFLIYFQGTGAADDSGLPNDRFFAVRPEGSVSTLKIQRTERGDSAVYLCASSLTGGASTEAFFGQGTRLTVV.